The text below deals with one TCR beta chain. Its antigen is unidentified. One end of the junction is discordant with germline, which a read error may explain. They built TCR cDNA with 5'RACE template switching, a step that put in a universal primer site and UMIs. MiXCR, applied by TCRdb to the 5' RACE reads, yields one record per CDR3 protein. The table records about 170,000 distinct CDR3 sequences, approximately 9.9% of them present only once. The sample originates from a study of T cells after yellow fever vaccination. The study, taken as a whole, reports: A weaker secondary response peaked on day 5, the primary on day 15. Some clonotypes, a small share, were shared between CD4 and CD8 compartments.

Per the germline V gene, CDR1 is MGHRA and CDR2 is YSYEKL. The CDR3 is 14 residues long. Sample: CD8+ T cells sorted from PBMCs, taken 15 days after the yellow fever booster vaccination. The sequence derives from a man between 18 and 29 years old who received the YFV17D yellow fever vaccine. The gene calls are TRBV4-1 and TRBJ1-5, with a tentative D call TRBD1 (6 bases). The CDR3 nucleotides are TGCGCCAGCGGACAGCTTCAAGGCAATCAGCCCGAGCATTTT. It specifies CASGQLQGNQPEHF.